This T cell receptor beta chain appears in the sequencing data of a study of human T cells and chemical hapten exposure. This clonotype occurred many times. One end of the junction varies from germline; a read error may be responsible. The time point here: pre-sensitization, week 0. Treatment here: therapeutic diphenylcyclopropenone sensitization with weekly scalp DPC. TCRdb called the RACE reads again in MiXCR, with one record for every CDR3 protein. This sample has approximately 370,000 distinct CDR3 sequences, with 5% to 6.5% found just once. In germline, CDR1 is MDHEN, CDR2 SYDVKM. The CDR3 loop spans 11 amino acids.

The sequence was collected from a young woman with alopecia areata. Some clones in this sample may be carry-over from other donors' samples. Material: whole blood, obtained in connection with sensitization to the hapten diphenylcyclopropenone (DPC). This rearrangement joins TRBV28 to TRBJ1-2; no clear D gene. The CDR3 DNA follows: TGTGCCAGCAGTTTTAACGATGGCTACACCTTC. This codes for CASSFNDGYTF.